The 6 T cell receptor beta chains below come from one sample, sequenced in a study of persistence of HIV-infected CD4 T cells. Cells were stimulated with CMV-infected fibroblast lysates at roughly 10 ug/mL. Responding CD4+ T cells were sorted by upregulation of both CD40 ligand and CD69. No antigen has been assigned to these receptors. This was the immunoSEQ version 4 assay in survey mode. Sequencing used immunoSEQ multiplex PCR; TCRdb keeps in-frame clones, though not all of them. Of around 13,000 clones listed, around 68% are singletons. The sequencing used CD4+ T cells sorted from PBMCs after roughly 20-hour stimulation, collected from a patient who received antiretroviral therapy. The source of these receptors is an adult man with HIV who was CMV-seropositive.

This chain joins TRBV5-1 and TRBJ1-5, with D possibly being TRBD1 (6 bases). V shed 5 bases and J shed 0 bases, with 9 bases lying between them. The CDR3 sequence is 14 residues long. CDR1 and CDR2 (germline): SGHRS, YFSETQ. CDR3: CASSSGVSNQPQHF. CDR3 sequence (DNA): TGCGCCAGCAGTTCAGGGGTTAGCAATCAGCCCCAGCATTTT.

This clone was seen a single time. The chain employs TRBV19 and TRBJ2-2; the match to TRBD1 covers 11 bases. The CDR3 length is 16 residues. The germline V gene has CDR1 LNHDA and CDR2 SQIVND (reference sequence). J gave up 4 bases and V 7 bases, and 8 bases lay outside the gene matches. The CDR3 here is CASNGQGAWGTGELFF. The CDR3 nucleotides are TGTGCCAGTAACGGACAGGGGGCGTGGGGCACCGGGGAGCTGTTTTTT.

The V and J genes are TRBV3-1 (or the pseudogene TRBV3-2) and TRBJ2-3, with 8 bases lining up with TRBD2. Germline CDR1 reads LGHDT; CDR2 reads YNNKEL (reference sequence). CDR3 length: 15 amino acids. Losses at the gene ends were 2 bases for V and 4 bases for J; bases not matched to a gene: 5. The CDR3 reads CASSQISGDADTQYF. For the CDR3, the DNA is TGTGCCAGCAGCCAAATTAGCGGGGATGCAGATACGCAGTATTTT.

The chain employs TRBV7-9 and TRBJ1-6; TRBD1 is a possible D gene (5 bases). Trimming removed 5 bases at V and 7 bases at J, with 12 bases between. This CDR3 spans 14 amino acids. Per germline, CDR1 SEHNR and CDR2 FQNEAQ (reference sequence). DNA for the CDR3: TGTGCCAGCAGCCGACGGGAGGGGAATTCACCCCTCCACTTT. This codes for CASSRREGNSPLHF.

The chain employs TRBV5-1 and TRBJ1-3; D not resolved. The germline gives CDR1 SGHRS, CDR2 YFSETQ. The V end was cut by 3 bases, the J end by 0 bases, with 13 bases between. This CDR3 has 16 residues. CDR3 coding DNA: TGCGCCAGCAGCTCGAGAGGAGGAAACTCTGGAAACACCATATATTTT. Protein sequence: CASSSRGGNSGNTIYF.

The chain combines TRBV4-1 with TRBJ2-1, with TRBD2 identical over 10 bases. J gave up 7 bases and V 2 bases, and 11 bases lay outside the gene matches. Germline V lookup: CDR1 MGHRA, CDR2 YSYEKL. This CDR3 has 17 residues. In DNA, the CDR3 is TGCGCCAGCAGCCAACAGGAGGGAGCGGGGGGGCGGAATGAGCAGTTCTTC. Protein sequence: CASSQQEGAGGRNEQFF.